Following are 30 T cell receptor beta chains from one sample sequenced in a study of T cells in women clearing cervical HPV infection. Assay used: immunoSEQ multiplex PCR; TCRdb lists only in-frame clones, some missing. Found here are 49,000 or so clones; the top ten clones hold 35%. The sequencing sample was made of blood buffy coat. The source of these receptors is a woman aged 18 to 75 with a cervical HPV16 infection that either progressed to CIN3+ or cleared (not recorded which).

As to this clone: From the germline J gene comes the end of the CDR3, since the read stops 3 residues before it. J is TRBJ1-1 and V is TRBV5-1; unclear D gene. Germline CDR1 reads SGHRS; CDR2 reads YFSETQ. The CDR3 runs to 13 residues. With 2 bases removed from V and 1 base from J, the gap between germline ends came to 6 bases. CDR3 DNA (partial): TGCGCCAGCAGCTTACCGGGGAACACTGAA. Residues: CASSLPGNTE. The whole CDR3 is CASSLPGNTEAFF.

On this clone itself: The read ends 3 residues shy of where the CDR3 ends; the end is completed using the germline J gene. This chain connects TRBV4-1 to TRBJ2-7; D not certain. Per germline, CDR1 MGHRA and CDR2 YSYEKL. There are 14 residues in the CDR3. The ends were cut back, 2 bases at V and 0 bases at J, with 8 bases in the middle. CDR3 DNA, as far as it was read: TGCGCCAGCAGCCAAAGTCCGGTCTCCTACGAG. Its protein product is CASSQSPVSYE. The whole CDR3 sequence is CASSQSPVSYEQYF.

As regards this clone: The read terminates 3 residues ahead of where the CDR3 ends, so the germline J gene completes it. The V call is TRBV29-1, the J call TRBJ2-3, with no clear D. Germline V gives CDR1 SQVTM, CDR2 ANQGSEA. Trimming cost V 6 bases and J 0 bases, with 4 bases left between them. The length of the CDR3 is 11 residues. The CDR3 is CSVASTDTQYF. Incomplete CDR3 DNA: TGCAGCGTAGCGAGCACAGATACG.

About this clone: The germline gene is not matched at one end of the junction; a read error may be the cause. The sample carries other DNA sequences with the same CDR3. Partial CDR3 DNA: TGTGCCAGCAGTGACAGGGCCGGAAACACG. As protein: CASSDRAGNT. The whole CDR3 sequence reads CASSDRAGNTIYF. The chain combines TRBV2 with TRBJ1-3, with TRBD1 as a possible D gene (5 bases). The read finishes 3 residues shy of the CDR3 end, and the germline J gene is used to complete it. The CDR3 is 13 residues long. CDR1 is SNHLY, CDR2 FYNNEI, per germline.

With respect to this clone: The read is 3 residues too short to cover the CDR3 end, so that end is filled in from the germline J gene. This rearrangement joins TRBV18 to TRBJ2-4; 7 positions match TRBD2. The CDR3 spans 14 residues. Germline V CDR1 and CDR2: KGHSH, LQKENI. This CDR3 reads CASSPPGRDYGQYF. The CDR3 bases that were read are TGTGCCAGCTCACCACCGGGACGGGACTATGGT.

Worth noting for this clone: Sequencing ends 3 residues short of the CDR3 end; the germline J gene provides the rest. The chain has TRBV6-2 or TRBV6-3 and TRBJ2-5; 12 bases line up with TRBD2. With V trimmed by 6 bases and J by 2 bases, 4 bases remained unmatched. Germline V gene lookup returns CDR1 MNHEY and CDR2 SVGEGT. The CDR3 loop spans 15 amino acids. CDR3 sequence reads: CASRALAGGQETQYF. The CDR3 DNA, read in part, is TGTGCCAGCAGAGCCCTAGCGGGAGGGCAAGAGACC.

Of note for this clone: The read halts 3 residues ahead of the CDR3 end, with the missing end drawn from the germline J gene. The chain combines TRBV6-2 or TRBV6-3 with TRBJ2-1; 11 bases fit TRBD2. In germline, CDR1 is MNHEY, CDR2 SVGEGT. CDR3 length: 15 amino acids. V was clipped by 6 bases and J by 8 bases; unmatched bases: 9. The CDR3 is CASSYSGGAFYEQFF. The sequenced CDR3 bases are TGTGCCAGCAGCTATAGCGGGGGGGCGTTTTATGAG.

The CDR3: CASSFPGHTTNEKLFF. The CDR3 DNA, read in part, is TGTGCCAGTAGTTTCCCGGGACACACAACTAATGAAAAA. The chain joins TRBV19 to TRBJ1-4; maybe TRBD1 (6 bases). The DNA ends 3 residues before the CDR3 does, and the rest of the CDR3 is filled in from the germline J gene. V shed 5 bases and J shed 0 bases, with 13 bases lying between them. Germline CDR1 is LNHDA and CDR2 is SQIVND (reference sequence). This CDR3 contains 16 residues.

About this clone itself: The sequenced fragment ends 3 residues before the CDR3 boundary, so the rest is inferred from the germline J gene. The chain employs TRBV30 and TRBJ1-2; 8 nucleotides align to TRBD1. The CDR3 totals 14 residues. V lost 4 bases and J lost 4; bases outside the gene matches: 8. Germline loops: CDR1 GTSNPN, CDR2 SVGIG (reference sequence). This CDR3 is CAWTLGQGAYGYTF. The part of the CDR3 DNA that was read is TGTGCCTGGACCCTCGGACAGGGAGCCTATGGC.

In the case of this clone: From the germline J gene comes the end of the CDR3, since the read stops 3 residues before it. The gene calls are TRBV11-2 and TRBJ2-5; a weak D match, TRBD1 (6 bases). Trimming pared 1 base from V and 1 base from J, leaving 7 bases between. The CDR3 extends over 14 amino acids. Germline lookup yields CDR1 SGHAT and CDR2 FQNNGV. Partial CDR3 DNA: TGTGCCAGCAGCTTAGGGACAGTCCAAGAGACC. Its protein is CASSLGTVQET. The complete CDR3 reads CASSLGTVQETQYF. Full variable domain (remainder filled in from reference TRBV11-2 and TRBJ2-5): EAGVAQSPRYKIIEKRQSVAFWCNPISGHATLYWYQQILGQGPKLLIQFQNNGVVDDSQLPKDRFSAERLKGVDSTLKIQPAKLEDSAVYLCASSLGTVQETQYFGPGTRLLVL.

The DNA read from the CDR3 is TGTGCCAGCAGCTTAGCTCGGGGGGGATATGAG. It yields the protein CASSLARGGYE. The whole CDR3 protein reads CASSLARGGYEQFF. The J gene is TRBJ2-1, the V gene TRBV7-8, with TRBD2 identical over 8 bases. The CDR3 extends 3 residues past the end of the read, so its final part is completed from the germline J gene. Germline trimming cut 0 bases from V and 8 bases from J; bases unmatched to any gene: 3. The CDR3 length is 14 residues. Germline lookup yields CDR1 SGHVS and CDR2 FQNEAQ. Supplemented by reference TRBV7-8 and TRBJ2-1, the full variable domain reads GAGVSQSPRYKVAKRGQDVALRCDPISGHVSLFWYQQALGQGPEFLTYFQNEAQLDKSGLPSDRFFAERPEGSVSTLKIQRTQQEDSAVYLCASSLARGGYEQFFGPGTRLTVL.

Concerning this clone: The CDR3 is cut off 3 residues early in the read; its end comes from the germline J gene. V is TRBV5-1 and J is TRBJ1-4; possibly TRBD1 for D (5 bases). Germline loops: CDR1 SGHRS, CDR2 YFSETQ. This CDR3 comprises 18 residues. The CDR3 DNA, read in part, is TGCGCCAGCAGCTTGGTGGGGGGGTTAGGGCCTGGGGCCAACGTA. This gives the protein CASSLVGGLGPGANV. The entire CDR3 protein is CASSLVGGLGPGANVLFF.

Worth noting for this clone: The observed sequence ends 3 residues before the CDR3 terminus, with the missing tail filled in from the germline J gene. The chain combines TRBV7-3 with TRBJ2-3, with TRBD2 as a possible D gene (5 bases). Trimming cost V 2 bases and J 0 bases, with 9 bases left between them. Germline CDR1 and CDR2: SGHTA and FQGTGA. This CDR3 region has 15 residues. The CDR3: CASSLQTGSTDTQYF. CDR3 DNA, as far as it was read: TGTGCCAGCAGCTTACAAACGGGGAGCACAGATACG.

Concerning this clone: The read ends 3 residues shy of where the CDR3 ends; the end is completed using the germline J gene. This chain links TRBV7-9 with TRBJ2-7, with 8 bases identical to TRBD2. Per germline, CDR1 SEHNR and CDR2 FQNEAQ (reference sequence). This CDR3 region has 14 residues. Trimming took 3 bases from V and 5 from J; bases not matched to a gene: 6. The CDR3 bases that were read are TGTGCCAGCAGCTTCGGGGGGGCCGTGGACGAG. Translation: CASSFGGAVDE. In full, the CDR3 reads CASSFGGAVDEQYF.

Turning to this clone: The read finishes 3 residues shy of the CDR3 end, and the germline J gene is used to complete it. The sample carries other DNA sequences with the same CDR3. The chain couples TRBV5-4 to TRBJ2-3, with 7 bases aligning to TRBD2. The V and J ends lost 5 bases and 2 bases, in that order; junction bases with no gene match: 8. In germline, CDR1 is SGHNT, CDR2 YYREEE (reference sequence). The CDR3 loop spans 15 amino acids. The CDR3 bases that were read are TGTGCCAGCAGTCAGAGCGGGGTGCTCACAGATACG. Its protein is CASSQSGVLTDT. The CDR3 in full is CASSQSGVLTDTQYF. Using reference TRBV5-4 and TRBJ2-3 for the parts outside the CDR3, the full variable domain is ETGVTQSPTHLIKTRGQQVTLRCSSQSGHNTVSWYQQALGQGPQFIFQYYREEENGRGNFPPRFSGLQFPNYSSELNVNALELDDSALYLCASSQSGVLTDTQYFGPGTRLTVL.

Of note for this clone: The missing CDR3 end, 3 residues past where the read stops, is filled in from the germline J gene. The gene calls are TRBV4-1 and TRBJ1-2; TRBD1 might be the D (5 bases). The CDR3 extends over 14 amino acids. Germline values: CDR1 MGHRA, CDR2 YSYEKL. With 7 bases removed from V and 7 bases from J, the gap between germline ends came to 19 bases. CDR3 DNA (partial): TGCGCCAGCACTGAAAAACGGGGGATTTTTGGC. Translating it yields CASTEKRGIFG. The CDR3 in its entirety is CASTEKRGIFGYTF.

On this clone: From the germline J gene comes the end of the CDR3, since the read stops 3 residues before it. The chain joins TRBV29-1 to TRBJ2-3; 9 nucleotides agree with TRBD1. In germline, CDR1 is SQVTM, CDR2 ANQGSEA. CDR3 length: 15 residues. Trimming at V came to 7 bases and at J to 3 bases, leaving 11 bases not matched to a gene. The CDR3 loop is CSAQTGTGSTDTQYF. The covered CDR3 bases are TGCAGCGCCCAAACCGGGACAGGGTCTACAGATACG.

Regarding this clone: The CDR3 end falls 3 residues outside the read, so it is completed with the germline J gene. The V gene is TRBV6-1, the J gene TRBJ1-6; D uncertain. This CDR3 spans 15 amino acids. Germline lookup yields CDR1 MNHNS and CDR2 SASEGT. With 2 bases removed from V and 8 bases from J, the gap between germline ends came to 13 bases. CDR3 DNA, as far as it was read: TGTGCCAGCAGTGAAACCCACAATAAGTATTCACCC. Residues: CASSETHNKYSP. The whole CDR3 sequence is CASSETHNKYSPLHF.

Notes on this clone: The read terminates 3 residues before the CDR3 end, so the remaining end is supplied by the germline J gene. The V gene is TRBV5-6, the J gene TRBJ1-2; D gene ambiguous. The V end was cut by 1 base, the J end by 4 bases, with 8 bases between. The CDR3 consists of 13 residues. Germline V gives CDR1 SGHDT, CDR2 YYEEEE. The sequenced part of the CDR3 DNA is TGTGCCAGCAGCTTGTCACAGATCTATGGC. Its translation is CASSLSQIYG. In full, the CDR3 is CASSLSQIYGYTF.

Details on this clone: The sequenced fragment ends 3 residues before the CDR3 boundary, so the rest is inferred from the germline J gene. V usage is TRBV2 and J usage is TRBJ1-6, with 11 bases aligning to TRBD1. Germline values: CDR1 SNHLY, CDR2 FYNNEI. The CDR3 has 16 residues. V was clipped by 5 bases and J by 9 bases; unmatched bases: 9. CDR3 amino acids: CASSINPGTGGSPLHF. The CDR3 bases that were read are TGTGCCAGCAGTATCAACCCCGGGACAGGGGGTTCACCC.

The DNA read from the CDR3 is TGTGCCTGGAGTAGGAGGGCAGAGACC. Its translation: CAWSRRAET. The full-length CDR3 reads as CAWSRRAETQYF. The rearrangement uses TRBV30 and TRBJ2-5; D may be TRBD2 (6 bases). From the germline J gene comes the end of the CDR3, since the read stops 3 residues before it. Germline V lookup: CDR1 GTSNPN, CDR2 SVGIG (reference sequence). CDR3 length: 12 residues. Trimming took 2 bases from V and 4 from J, leaving 8 bases between them.

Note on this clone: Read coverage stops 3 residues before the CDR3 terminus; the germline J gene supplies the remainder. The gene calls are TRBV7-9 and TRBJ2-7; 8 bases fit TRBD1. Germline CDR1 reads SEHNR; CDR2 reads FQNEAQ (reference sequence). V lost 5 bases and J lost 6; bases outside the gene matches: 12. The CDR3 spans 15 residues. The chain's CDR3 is CASSRKQGVDSEQYF. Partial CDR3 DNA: TGTGCCAGCAGCCGTAAACAGGGGGTGGACAGCGAG.

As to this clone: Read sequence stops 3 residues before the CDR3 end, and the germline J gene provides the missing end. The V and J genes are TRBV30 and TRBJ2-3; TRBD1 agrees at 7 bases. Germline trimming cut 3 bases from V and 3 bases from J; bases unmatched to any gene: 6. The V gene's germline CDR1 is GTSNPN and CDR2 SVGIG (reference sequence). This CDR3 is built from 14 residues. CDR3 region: CAWRKDRRTDTQYF. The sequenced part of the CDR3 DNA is TGTGCCTGGAGGAAGGACAGGAGGACAGATACG. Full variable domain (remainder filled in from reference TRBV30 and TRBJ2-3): SQTIHQWPATLVQPVGSPLSLECTVEGTSNPNLYWYRQAAGRGLQLLFYSVGIGQISSEVPQNLSASRPQDRQFILSSKKLLLSDSGFYLCAWRKDRRTDTQYFGPGTRLTVL.

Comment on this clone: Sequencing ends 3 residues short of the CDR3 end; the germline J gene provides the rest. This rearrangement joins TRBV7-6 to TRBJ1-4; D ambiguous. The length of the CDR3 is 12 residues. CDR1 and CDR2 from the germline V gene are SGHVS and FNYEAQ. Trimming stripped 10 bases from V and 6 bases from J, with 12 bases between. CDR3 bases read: TGTGCCACCTCCCCCCCCGATGAAAAA. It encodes CATSPPDEK. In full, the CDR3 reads CATSPPDEKLFF.

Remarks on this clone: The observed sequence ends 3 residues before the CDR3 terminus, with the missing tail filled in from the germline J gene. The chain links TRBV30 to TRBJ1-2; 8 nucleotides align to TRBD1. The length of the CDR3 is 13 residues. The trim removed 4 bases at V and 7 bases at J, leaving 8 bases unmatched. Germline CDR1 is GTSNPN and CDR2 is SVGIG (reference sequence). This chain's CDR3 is CAWIGTGDFGYTF. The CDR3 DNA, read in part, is TGTGCCTGGATTGGGACAGGCGACTTTGGC.

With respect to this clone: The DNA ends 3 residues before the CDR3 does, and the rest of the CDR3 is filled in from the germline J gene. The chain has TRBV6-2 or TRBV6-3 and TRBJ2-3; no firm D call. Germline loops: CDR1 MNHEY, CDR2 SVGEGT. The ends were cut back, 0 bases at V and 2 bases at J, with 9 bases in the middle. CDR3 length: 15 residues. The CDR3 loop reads CASSYSSLLTDTQYF. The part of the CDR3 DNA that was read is TGTGCCAGCAGTTACTCGAGCCTACTCACAGATACG.

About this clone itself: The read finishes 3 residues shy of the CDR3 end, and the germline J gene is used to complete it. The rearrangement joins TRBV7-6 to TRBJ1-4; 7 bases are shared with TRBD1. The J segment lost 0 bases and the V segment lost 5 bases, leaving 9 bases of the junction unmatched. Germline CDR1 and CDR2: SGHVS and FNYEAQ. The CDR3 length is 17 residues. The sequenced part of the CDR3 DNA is TGTGCCAGCAGCAAAACAGGGGTTTTTGCAACTAATGAAAAA. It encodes CASSKTGVFATNEK. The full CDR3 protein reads CASSKTGVFATNEKLFF. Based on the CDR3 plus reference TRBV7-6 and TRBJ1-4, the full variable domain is GAGVSQSPRYKVTKRGQDVALRCDPISGHVSLYWYRQALGQGPEFLTYFNYEAQQDKSGLPNDRFSAERPEGSISTLTIQRTEQRDSAMYRCASSKTGVFATNEKLFFGSGTQLSVL.

CDR3 bases read: TGTGCCTGGAGTGTTCCGACAGGGGGAGAGGGC. The encoded protein is CAWSVPTGGEG. The full CDR3 is CAWSVPTGGEGYTF. The chain is built from TRBV30 and TRBJ1-2; 9 bases match TRBD1. The sequenced fragment ends 3 residues before the CDR3 boundary, so the rest is inferred from the germline J gene. CDR1 and CDR2 (germline): GTSNPN, SVGIG (reference sequence). The CDR3 spans 14 residues.

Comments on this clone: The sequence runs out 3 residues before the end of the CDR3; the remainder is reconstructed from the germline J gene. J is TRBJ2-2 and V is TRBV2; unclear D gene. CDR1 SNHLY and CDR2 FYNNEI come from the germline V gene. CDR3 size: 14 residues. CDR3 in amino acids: CASSETLTNEKLFF. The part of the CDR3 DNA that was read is TGTGCCAGCAGTGAGACCTTAACTAATGAAAAG. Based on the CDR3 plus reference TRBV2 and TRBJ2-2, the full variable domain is EPEVTQTPSHQVTQMGQEVILRCVPISNHLYFYWYRQILGQKVEFLVSFYNNEISEKSEIFDDQFSVERPDGSNFTLKIRSTKLEDSAMYFCASSETLTNEKLFFGEGSRLTVL.

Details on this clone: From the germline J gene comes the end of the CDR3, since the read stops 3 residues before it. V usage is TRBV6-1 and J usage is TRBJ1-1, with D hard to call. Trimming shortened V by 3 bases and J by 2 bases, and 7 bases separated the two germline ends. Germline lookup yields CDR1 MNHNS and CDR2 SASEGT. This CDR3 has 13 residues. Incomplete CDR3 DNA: TGTGCCAGCAGTGAGAACAGAAACACTGAA. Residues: CASSENRNTE. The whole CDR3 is CASSENRNTEAFF.